The 30 T cell receptor beta chains presented below share a single source sample, sequenced in a study of low-dose radiotherapy and immunotherapy resistance in tumors. Primers used for first-strand cDNA, a TRAV- and TRBV-specific set, covered both alpha and beta chains. The PCR that amplified TCRs ran for approximately 20 cycles, relying on a constant-region primer and a V-primer adapter. TCRdb analysed the reads with MiXCR anew, one entry per CDR3 protein. The table lists about 39,000 distinct CDR3 sequences, roughly 28% of them singletons, with less than 4% in the top ten. Time point of the sample: before trial treatment. The sequences come from PBMCs, collected before treatment. These receptors came from a male donor with gallbladder cancer.

This clonotype appeared many times. The chain recombines TRBV6-2 or TRBV6-3 with TRBJ2-7, with 8 bases identical to TRBD1. This CDR3 contains 13 residues. Germline CDR1 MNHEY, CDR2 SVGEGT. The J segment lost 6 bases and the V segment lost 4 bases, leaving 5 bases of the junction unmatched. The CDR3 loop is CASSSPTGVEQYF. The CDR3 bases are TGTGCCAGCAGTTCCCCGACAGGGGTCGAGCAGTACTTC.

The chain couples TRBV18 to TRBJ2-2; TRBD2 matches at 13 bases. CDR3 length: 16 amino acids. V lost 5 bases to trimming and J lost 4 bases; unmatched junction nucleotides: 4. Germline values: CDR1 KGHSH, CDR2 LQKENI. CDR3 sequence: CASSAGTSGTTGELFF. CDR3 DNA: TGTGCCAGCTCAGCCGGGACTAGCGGGACCACCGGGGAGCTGTTTTTT.

This clonotype was counted ten times or more. The genes are TRBV6-4 and TRBJ2-5, with D hard to call. Deletions cut 11 bases from V and 5 bases from J, with 15 bases between. There are 12 residues in the CDR3. From germline, CDR1 is MRHNA and CDR2 SNTAGT. The CDR3 reads CAGYAGIETQYF. The CDR3 bases are TGTGCCGGATACGCAGGAATCGAGACCCAGTACTTC.

The chain employs TRBV6-2 or TRBV6-3 and TRBJ2-3, with 7 bases that match TRBD2. CDR1 MNHEY and CDR2 SVGEGT come from the germline V gene. There are 15 residues in the CDR3. After removal of 5 bases from V and 0 bases from J, the junction contained 5 bases not matched to a gene. DNA for the CDR3: TGTGCCAGCAGTGGGGGGGGAGCTAGCACAGATACGCAGTATTTT. Amino acids: CASSGGGASTDTQYF.

In this sample, this clonotype turned up a few times. This chain connects TRBV5-1 to TRBJ2-7; 7 bases fit TRBD1. V dropped 2 bases and J dropped 3; count of bases not matched to a gene: 8. This CDR3 has 15 residues. CDR1 SGHRS and CDR2 YFSETQ come from the germline V gene. CDR3 amino acids: CASSFEDRTRYEQYF. In DNA form, the CDR3 reads TGCGCCAGCAGCTTCGAGGACAGGACTCGCTACGAGCAGTACTTC. The full variable domain, completed using reference TRBV5-1 and TRBJ2-7, is KAGVTQTPRYLIKTRGQQVTLSCSPISGHRSVSWYQQTPGQGLQFLFEYFSETQRNKGNFPGRFSGRQFSNSRSEMNVSTLELGDSALYLCASSFEDRTRYEQYFGPGTRLTVT.

In this sample, this clonotype turned up many times. V is TRBV7-6 and J is TRBJ2-1; D gene uncertain. CDR1 is SGHVS and CDR2 is FNYEAQ in the germline V gene. V dropped 1 base and J dropped 0 bases, with 7 bases sitting between them. This CDR3 has 15 amino acids. CDR3 DNA: TGTGCCAGCAGCTTAGAGGCGAGCTCCTACAATGAGCAGTTCTTC. Its protein product is CASSLEASSYNEQFF. Full variable domain (outside the CDR3, taken from reference TRBV7-6 and TRBJ2-1): GAGVSQSPRYKVTKRGQDVALRCDPISGHVSLYWYRQALGQGPEFLTYFNYEAQQDKSGLPNDRFSAERPEGSISTLTIQRTEQRDSAMYRCASSLEASSYNEQFFGPGTRLTVL.

Remarks on this clonotype: With a far larger clone one base away, a read error is the likely cause. This chain joins TRBV28 and TRBJ2-5, with D possibly matching TRBD1 (6 bases). Deletions cut 3 bases from V and 11 bases from J, with 16 bases between. The CDR3 totals 13 residues. Germline CDR1 reads MDHEN; CDR2 reads SYDVKM. The DNA of the CDR3 is TGTGCCAGCAGTTTGTCCGGGGACAATGAGCAGTACTTC. It specifies CASSLSGDNEQYF.

At least ten counts were recorded for this clonotype. V and J are TRBV27 and TRBJ2-1; D is unresolved. The CDR3 runs 12 residues. The ends were cut back, 6 bases at V and 13 bases at J, with 16 bases in the middle. Germline V gene lookup returns CDR1 MNHEY and CDR2 SMNVEV (reference sequence). CDR3 bases: TGTGCCAGCAGACCCCAAAAGGGTAAACAGTTCTTC. Protein product: CASRPQKGKQFF.

The V and J genes are TRBV5-1 and TRBJ2-3; 10 nucleotides align to TRBD2. The CDR3 length is 16 residues. With 4 bases clipped from V and 0 bases from J, the junction kept 5 bases outside the gene matches. Per the germline V gene, CDR1 is SGHRS and CDR2 is YFSETQ. CDR3 nucleotide sequence: TGCGCCAGCAGCCCCCCTAGCGGGGGTAGCACAGATACGCAGTATTTT. As protein: CASSPPSGGSTDTQYF.

This clonotype occurred many times. This chain connects TRBV10-2 to TRBJ2-6; tentative D call: TRBD1 (6 bases). This CDR3 contains 17 residues. Germline CDR1 is WSHSY and CDR2 is SAAADI. V lost 4 bases and J lost 0, with 13 bases in between. The CDR3 here is CASSGGHLLSGANVLTF. DNA of the CDR3: TGCGCCAGCAGTGGGGGACACCTCCTCTCTGGGGCCAACGTCCTGACTTTC.

This clonotype was counted ten times or more. The chain combines TRBV15 with TRBJ2-7; 10 nucleotides match TRBD1. The CDR3 loop spans 15 amino acids. With V trimmed by 1 base and J by 7 bases, 7 bases remained unmatched. The germline gives CDR1 LNHNV, CDR2 YYDKDF (reference sequence). The CDR3 protein is CATSRGTGTGVEQYF. The CDR3 DNA sequence: TGTGCCACCAGCAGAGGAACCGGGACAGGGGTTGAGCAGTACTTC.

The rearrangement links TRBV10-3 to TRBJ2-7; tentatively, D is TRBD1 (6 bases). Germline CDR1 and CDR2: ENHRY and SYGVKD. The CDR3 contains 15 residues. V gave up 6 bases and J gave up 2 bases, with 17 bases separating them. The CDR3, as DNA: TGTGCCATCAGGACGGGACACGACAAGACCTACGAGCAGTACTTC. Protein product: CAIRTGHDKTYEQYF.

This chain joins TRBV5-1 and TRBJ2-1; TRBD1 matches at 7 bases. CDR1 and CDR2 from the germline V gene are SGHRS and YFSETQ. With 3 bases clipped from V and 2 bases from J, the junction kept 5 bases outside the gene matches. This CDR3 has 15 residues. The CDR3 spells CASSSGTDTYNEQFF. DNA for the CDR3: TGCGCCAGCAGCTCCGGGACAGATACCTACAATGAGCAGTTCTTC. Full variable domain (missing parts from reference TRBV5-1 and TRBJ2-1): KAGVTQTPRYLIKTRGQQVTLSCSPISGHRSVSWYQQTPGQGLQFLFEYFSETQRNKGNFPGRFSGRQFSNSRSEMNVSTLELGDSALYLCASSSGTDTYNEQFFGPGTRLTVL.

At least ten counts were recorded for this clonotype. The V gene is TRBV24-1, the J gene TRBJ2-3; a weak D match, TRBD2 (5 bases). The germline V and J ends were trimmed by 9 bases and 6 bases, with 15 bases remaining between them. This CDR3 has 13 residues. Per the germline V gene, CDR1 is KGHDR and CDR2 is SFDVKD. The CDR3 DNA follows: TGTGCCACCGGGAGTGGGGTTATCGATACGCAGTATTTT. Protein sequence: CATGSGVIDTQYF.

This clonotype was detected only a few times. The genes are TRBV28 and TRBJ2-7; D tentatively fits TRBD1 or TRBD2 (5 bases each). V was cut by 6 bases and J by 4 bases, with 16 bases left in between. This CDR3 spans 14 amino acids. Germline V gene data show CDR1 as MDHEN and CDR2 as SYDVKM. The CDR3, as DNA: TGTGCCAGCAGCACCGGGACCCGGGCATACGAGCAGTACTTC. As protein: CASSTGTRAYEQYF.

This clonotype has at least ten counts. The CDR3, as DNA: TGCAGTGCAAATTACAGGGGCAACTATGGCTACACCTTC. This encodes CSANYRGNYGYTF. The chain carries TRBV20-1 and TRBJ1-2; 7 positions match TRBD1. With V trimmed by 6 bases and J by 2 bases, 6 bases remained unmatched. CDR3 length: 13 amino acids. Germline V gives CDR1 DFQATT, CDR2 SNEGSKA (reference sequence).

This clonotype appeared once. A read error is likely here: a far larger clone is one base away. V is TRBV26 and J is TRBJ2-7. TRBV26 is a recognized pseudogene. This CDR3 has 12 amino acids. In DNA form, the CDR3 reads TGTGCCAGCAGTTCCTCGGACTACGAGCAGTGCTTC. It specifies CASSSSDYEQCF.

This clonotype has a count of ten or more. The genes are TRBV12-3 or TRBV12-4 and TRBJ2-1, with TRBD1 identical over 7 bases. The CDR3 is 15 residues long. The ends lost 3 bases at V and 5 bases at J; junction bases unmatched: 7. CDR3 nucleotides: TGTGCCAGCAGTTTTATCGGGACAGACGACAATGAGCAGTTCTTC. Translated: CASSFIGTDDNEQFF.

This clonotype was seen at least ten times. The V and J genes are TRBV20-1 and TRBJ2-2, with 7 bases that match TRBD1. V lost 6 bases, J lost 2 bases, and 6 bases stayed unmatched. Looked up from germline, CDR1 is DFQATT and CDR2 is SNEGSKA (reference sequence). The CDR3 covers 14 residues. As DNA, the CDR3 is TGCAGTGCGAGTCGACAGGGTAACACCGGGGAGCTGTTTTTT. Its protein product is CSASRQGNTGELFF.

The V and J genes are TRBV11-2 and TRBJ2-3; 7 nucleotides match TRBD2. Germline CDR1 SGHAT, CDR2 FQNNGV. Germline trimming cut 4 bases from V and 4 bases from J; bases unmatched to any gene: 11. The CDR3 covers 16 residues. CDR3 in DNA: TGTGCCAGCAGCTCCTGGGGCGGGAGCGTATCAGATACGCAGTATTTT. Its protein product is CASSSWGGSVSDTQYF.

This clonotype was found many times. V is TRBV3-1 and J is TRBJ2-5, with 7 bases identical to TRBD1. J lost 4 bases, V lost 4 bases, and 3 bases had no gene match. The CDR3 runs to 13 residues. The germline gives CDR1 LGHDT, CDR2 YNNKEL (reference sequence). The DNA of the CDR3 is TGTGCCAGCAGCCTGAACAGGGGAGAGACCCAGTACTTC. This sequence encodes CASSLNRGETQYF.

As for this clonotype: A far larger clone is just one base off, so this is likely a read error. The rearrangement joins TRBV5-1 to TRBJ2-7; 13 positions agree with TRBD2. CDR1 is SGHRS, CDR2 YFSETQ, per germline. After removal of 4 bases from V and 7 bases from J, the junction contained 8 bases not matched to a gene. The CDR3 has 15 amino acids. The CDR3 here is CASSRTSGGAAEQYF. CDR3 in DNA: TGCGCCAGCAGCCGCACTAGCGGGGGGGCCGCTGAGCAGTACTTC.

This clonotype was picked up many times. The chain joins TRBV6-1 to TRBJ1-5; D is unclear. Trimming took off 1 base at V and 7 bases at J, with 17 bases between the two ends. The CDR3 contains 16 residues. Per the germline V gene, CDR1 is MNHNS and CDR2 is SASEGT. The CDR3 loop is CASSEGQRGRLQPQHF. The CDR3 DNA reads as TGTGCCAGCAGTGAAGGGCAACGTGGGAGGTTGCAGCCCCAGCATTTT.

The rearrangement links TRBV27 to TRBJ1-4; D gene uncertain. The CDR3 extends over 15 amino acids. The ends were cut back, 5 bases at V and 3 bases at J, with 13 bases in the middle. Germline CDR1 and CDR2: MNHEY and SMNVEV (reference sequence). DNA of the CDR3: TGTGCCAGCAGTCCCTTTGTCGGGGCTAATGAAAAACTGTTTTTT. It encodes CASSPFVGANEKLFF.

By share, this clonotype ranks as medium-sized. The chain uses TRBV28 and TRBJ1-1, with D perhaps TRBD1 (6 bases). The CDR3 is made up of 14 amino acids. The germline gives CDR1 MDHEN, CDR2 SYDVKM. V lost 3 bases, J lost 3 bases, and 11 bases lay in between. The CDR3 DNA is TGTGCCAGCAGTTTGGGGGGCTGGGACACTGAAGCTTTCTTT. It yields the protein CASSLGGWDTEAFF. Full variable domain (rest looked up from reference TRBV28 and TRBJ1-1): DVKVTQSSRYLVKRTGEKVFLECVQDMDHENMFWYRQDPGLGLRLIYFSYDVKMKEKGDIPEGYSVSREKKERFSLILESASTNQTSMYLCASSLGGWDTEAFFGQGTRLTVV.

This clonotype was counted ten times or more. The gene calls are TRBV11-2 and TRBJ2-6, with a weak D call TRBD2 (6 bases). This CDR3 region has 15 residues. Trimming removed 3 bases from V and 2 bases from J, with 8 bases in between. Germline CDR1 reads SGHAT; CDR2 reads FQNNGV. CDR3 sequence (DNA): TGTGCCAGCAGCTTTACGGGGGCTGGGGCCAACGTCCTGACTTTC. It yields the protein CASSFTGAGANVLTF. The full variable domain, its missing parts supplied by reference TRBV11-2 and TRBJ2-6, is EAGVAQSPRYKIIEKRQSVAFWCNPISGHATLYWYQQILGQGPKLLIQFQNNGVVDDSQLPKDRFSAERLKGVDSTLKIQPAKLEDSAVYLCASSFTGAGANVLTFGAGSRLTVL.

At least ten counts were recorded for this clonotype. The genes are TRBV6-4 and TRBJ2-1; 9 bases fit TRBD1. This CDR3 is built from 16 residues. The V segment lost 7 bases and the J segment 1 base; nucleotides outside the gene matches: 8. Germline CDR1 is MRHNA and CDR2 is SNTAGT. DNA for the CDR3: TGTGCCAGCAAGAAAGCCGGGACAGGGTCCTACAATGAGCAGTTCTTC. Its translation is CASKKAGTGSYNEQFF.

This clonotype was seen ten or more times. This sequence joins TRBV28 and TRBJ1-2; the D gene is possibly TRBD1 (6 bases). CDR1 MDHEN and CDR2 SYDVKM come from the germline V gene. The CDR3 length is 14 residues. Trimming stripped 6 bases from V and 2 bases from J, with 13 bases between. CDR3 coding DNA: TGTGCCAGCAGGACAGCAGGGGACAACTATGGCTACACCTTC. Residues: CASRTAGDNYGYTF.

This clonotype was found many times. The V and J genes are TRBV19 and TRBJ2-7; 8 bases agree with TRBD2. Trimming removed 5 bases from V and 6 bases from J; junction bases left unmatched: 9. CDR1 is LNHDA, CDR2 SQIVND, per germline (reference sequence). CDR3 length equals 14 residues. CDR3: CASSPSGGSGEQYF. CDR3 coding DNA: TGTGCCAGTAGTCCCAGCGGGGGATCCGGCGAGCAGTACTTC.

At least ten counts were recorded for this clonotype. The genes are TRBV28 and TRBJ2-6, with D uncertain. V lost 2 bases and J lost 1, with 9 bases in between. The germline gives CDR1 MDHEN, CDR2 SYDVKM. This CDR3 is 16 amino acids long. The CDR3 region has the DNA TGTGCCAGCAGTTTACTTAAGTCTTCTGGGGCCAACGTCCTGACTTTC. Translated, it gives CASSLLKSSGANVLTF.